This T cell receptor (beta chain) was sequenced in a study of beta chain features in type 1 diabetes. Reverse transcribing all isolated RNA meant expressed TCRB transcripts were sequenced. Generated by immunoSEQ multiplex PCR, the TCRdb table keeps only in-frame clones and is missing some. The sample includes some 900,000 clones, around a sixth seen only once; the top ten take about 0.025%. CDR1 is SGHTA and CDR2 is FQGNSA in the germline V gene. V was trimmed by 3 bases and J by 5 bases, leaving 8 bases between them. CDR3 size: 13 residues. This clone was seen only a few times. The sequence was collected from a woman between 18 and 29 years old in good health. Material for sequencing was naive CD4+ T cells from blood. The chain joins TRBV7-2 to TRBJ1-5; D uncertain. In DNA form, the CDR3 reads TGTGCCAGCAGCTTCGACCGATATCAGCCCCAGCATTTT. It specifies CASSFDRYQPQHF.